This T cell receptor beta chain was sequenced during a study of OX40 agonist ivuxolimab in advanced cancers. Overall study findings and caveats: By week 6 at 0.1 to 3.0 mg/kg, blood CD4+ and CD8+ T cells had expanded clonally.

TCRdb's copy holds only in-frame clones and misses some; the assay was immunoSEQ multiplex PCR. The sample has around 110,000 clones, just over 90% seen once. The CDR3 runs 15 residues. V lost 4 bases and J 7 bases, leaving 14 bases between the germline ends. Germline assignment: CDR1 MNHEY and CDR2 SMNVEV (reference sequence). This clone was seen more than once but under ten times. Its antigen is as yet unknown. Baseline was the first blood sampling point, followed by cycle 4 day 1 and cycle 7 day 1. This chain joins TRBV27 and TRBJ1-6, with a possible D match to TRBD1 (6 bases). Sequences were derived from CD4+ or CD8+ T cells sorted from blood, sampled in a trial of the OX40 agonist ivuxolimab. This sequence was found in an adult with an advanced solid tumor such as melanoma, head and neck, liver or kidney cancer. The CDR3 DNA sequence: TGTGCCAGCAGTTCCTCAGACAGGCAGAATTCACCCCTCCACTTT. Residues: CASSSSDRQNSPLHF.